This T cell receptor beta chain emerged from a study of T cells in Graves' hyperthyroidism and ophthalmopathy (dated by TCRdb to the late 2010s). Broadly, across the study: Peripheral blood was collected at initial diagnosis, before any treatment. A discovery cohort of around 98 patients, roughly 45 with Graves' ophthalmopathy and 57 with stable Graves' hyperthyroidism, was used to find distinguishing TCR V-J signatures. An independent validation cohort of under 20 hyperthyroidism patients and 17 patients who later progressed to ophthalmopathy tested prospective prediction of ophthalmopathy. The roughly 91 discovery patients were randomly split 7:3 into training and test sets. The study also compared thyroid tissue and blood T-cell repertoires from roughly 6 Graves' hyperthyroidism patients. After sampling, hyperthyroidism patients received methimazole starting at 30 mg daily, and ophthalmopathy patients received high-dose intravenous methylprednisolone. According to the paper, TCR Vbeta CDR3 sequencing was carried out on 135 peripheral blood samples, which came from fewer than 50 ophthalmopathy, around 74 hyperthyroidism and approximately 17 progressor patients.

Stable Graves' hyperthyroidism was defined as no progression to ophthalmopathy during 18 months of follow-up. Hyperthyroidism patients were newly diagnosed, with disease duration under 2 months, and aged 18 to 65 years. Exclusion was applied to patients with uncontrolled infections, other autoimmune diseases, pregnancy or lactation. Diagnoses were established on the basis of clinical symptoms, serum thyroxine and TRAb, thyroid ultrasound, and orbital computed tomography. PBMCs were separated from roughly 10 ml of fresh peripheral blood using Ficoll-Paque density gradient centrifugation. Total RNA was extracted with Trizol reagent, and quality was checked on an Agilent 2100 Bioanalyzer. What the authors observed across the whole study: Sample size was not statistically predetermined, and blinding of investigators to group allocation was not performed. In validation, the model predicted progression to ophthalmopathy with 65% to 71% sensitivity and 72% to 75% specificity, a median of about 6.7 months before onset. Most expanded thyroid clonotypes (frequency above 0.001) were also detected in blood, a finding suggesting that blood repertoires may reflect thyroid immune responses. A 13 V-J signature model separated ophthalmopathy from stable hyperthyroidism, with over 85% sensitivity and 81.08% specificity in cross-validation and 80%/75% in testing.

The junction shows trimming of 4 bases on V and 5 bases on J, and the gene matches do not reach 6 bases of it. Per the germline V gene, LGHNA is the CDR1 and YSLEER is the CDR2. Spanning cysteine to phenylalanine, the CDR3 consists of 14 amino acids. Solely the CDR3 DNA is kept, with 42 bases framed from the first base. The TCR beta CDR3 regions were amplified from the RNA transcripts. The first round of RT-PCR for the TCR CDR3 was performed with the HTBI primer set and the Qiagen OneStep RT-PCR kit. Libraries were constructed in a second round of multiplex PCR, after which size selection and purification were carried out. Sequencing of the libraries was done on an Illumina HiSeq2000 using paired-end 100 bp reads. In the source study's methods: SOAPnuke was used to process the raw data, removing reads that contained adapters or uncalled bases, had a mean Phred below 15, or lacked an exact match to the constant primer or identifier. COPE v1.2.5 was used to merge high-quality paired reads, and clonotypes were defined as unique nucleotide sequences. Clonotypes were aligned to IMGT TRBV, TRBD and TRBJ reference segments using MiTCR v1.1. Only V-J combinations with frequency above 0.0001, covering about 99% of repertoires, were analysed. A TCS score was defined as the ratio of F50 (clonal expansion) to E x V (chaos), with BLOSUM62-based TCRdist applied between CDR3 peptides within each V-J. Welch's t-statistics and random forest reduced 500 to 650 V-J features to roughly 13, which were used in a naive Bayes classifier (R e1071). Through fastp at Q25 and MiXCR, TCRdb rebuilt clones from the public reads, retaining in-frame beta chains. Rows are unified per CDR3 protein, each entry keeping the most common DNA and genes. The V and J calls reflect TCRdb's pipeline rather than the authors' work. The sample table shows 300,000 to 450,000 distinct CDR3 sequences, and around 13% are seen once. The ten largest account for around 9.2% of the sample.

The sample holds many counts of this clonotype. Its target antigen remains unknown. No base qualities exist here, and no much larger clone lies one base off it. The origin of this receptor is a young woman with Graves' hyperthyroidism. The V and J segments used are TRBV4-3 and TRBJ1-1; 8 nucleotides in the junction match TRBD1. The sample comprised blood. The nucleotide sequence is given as TGCGCCAGCAGCCGAGGACAGGGTTCGACTGAAGCTTTCTTT. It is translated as CASSRGQGSTEAFF.